This TCR beta chain was documented in a study of follicular helper T cells after annual influenza vaccination. Whole-study findings and limits: Day 7 ICOS+CD38+ clones were most often found later in ICOS-CD38- cTfh cells. ICOS+CD38+ cTfh clonality change tracked circulating plasmablast frequency change.

Time point indicated: 2014-2015 season, pre-vaccination. V dropped 2 bases and J dropped 3 bases, with 14 bases sitting between them. CDR1 is SEHNR and CDR2 is FQNEAQ in the germline V gene (reference sequence). The CDR3 sequence is 15 residues long. Of note for this clone: Its target is unknown.

This table comes from immunoSEQ multiplex PCR, and its TCRdb copy is limited to in-frame clones, with some not included. This table has 10,000 or so clones, more than 65% appearing once. This clonotype was sampled from an adult who received the influenza vaccine. The chain uses TRBV7-9 and TRBJ2-7, with a weak D call TRBD2 (5 bases). Source: CXCR5- memory CD4+ T cells sorted from blood, taken on the day of influenza vaccination. CDR3 loop: CASSLNPTGSYEQYF. Here the CDR3 DNA reads TGTGCCAGCAGCTTAAACCCGACTGGGAGCTACGAGCAGTACTTC.